Listed below are T cell receptor beta chains from one sample, sequenced in a study of blood T cell repertoires in COVID-19. This table comes from immunoSEQ multiplex PCR, and its TCRdb copy is limited to in-frame clones, with some not included. Of more than 90,000 clones in the sample, 92% were seen once. The sequencing sample was made of peripheral blood. The receptor source for this set is a man aged 50 to 60 with active COVID-19. Each CDR3 is given with its conserved first and last residue. D genes are given only for firm matches.

d_call	v_call	j_call	cdr3_nt	cdr3_aa
TRBD1	TRBV2	TRBJ2-4	TGTGCCAGCAGTTGGACAGGGGATCAGGGCAAAAACATTCAGTACTTC	CASSWTGDQGKNIQYF
TRBD2	TRBV7-2	TRBJ2-1	TGTGCCAGCAGCCGTCGGGCGGGAGGGTACAATGAGCAGTTCTTC	CASSRRAGGYNEQFF
TRBD2	TRBV11-1	TRBJ2-1	TGTGCCAGCAGCTTAGCGACTAGCGGTGAGCAGTTCTTC	CASSLATSGEQFF
TRBD1	TRBV9	TRBJ1-1	TGTGCCAGCTCTGAGGGGTCACAGGGGCGCGACACTGAAGCTTTCTTT	CASSEGSQGRDTEAFF
TRBD2	TRBV28	TRBJ2-3	TGTGCCAGCAGTTTGCCCGCGGGGGCAGATACGCAGTATTTT	CASSLPAGADTQYF
TRBD2	TRBV5-4	TRBJ2-3	TGTGCCAGCAGCGGGGAGACTAGCGGGAGCACAGATACGCAGTATTTT	CASSGETSGSTDTQYF
.	TRBV2	TRBJ2-7	TGTGCCAGCAGTAAAAACAGGATTCTCACGGACGAGCAGTACTTC	CASSKNRILTDEQYF
.	TRBV29-1	TRBJ2-1	TGCAGCGTTGCCGGTTTTAGGGGAAGGGTCTATGAGCAGTTCTTC	CSVAGFRGRVYEQFF
.	TRBV7-8	TRBJ1-1	TGTGCCAGCAGCGTCGGGACATCTAACACTGAAGCTTTCTTT	CASSVGTSNTEAFF
TRBD2	TRBV6-2/TRBV6-3	TRBJ2-2	TGTGCCAGCAGTTACTCAACTAGCGGGAACACCGGGGAGCTGTTTTTT	CASSYSTSGNTGELFF